One and the same sample provided the 25 T cell receptor beta chains below, sequenced in a study of CD8 T cells in ankylosing spondylitis. Using its own MiXCR run on the 5' RACE reads, TCRdb lists one record per CDR3 protein. The sample carries some 200,000 distinct CDR3 sequences, about 20% recorded once. Material for sequencing was blood, either unsorted or a sorted T cell fraction (not recorded which). Receptors originate from a male donor aged 5-30 years with ankylosing spondylitis or in good health (not recorded which).

This clonotype was seen at least ten times. This chain uses TRBV24-1 with TRBJ2-3, with 7 bases matching TRBD2. The CDR3 is 14 residues long. Germline V gene data show CDR1 as KGHDR and CDR2 as SFDVKD. The trim removed 5 bases at V and 0 bases at J, leaving 1 base unmatched. The CDR3 DNA is TGTGCCACCAGTGGGCGGGGGAGCACAGATACGCAGTATTTT. Translating gives CATSGRGSTDTQYF.

The CDR3 loop reads CASSLDPVSYEQYV. DNA of the CDR3: TGTGCCAGCAGCTTAGATCCGGTTTCCTACGAGCAGTACGTC. The rearrangement joins TRBV11-2 to TRBJ2-7, with D unclear. The CDR3 extends over 14 amino acids. V gave up 0 bases and J gave up 1 base, with 7 bases separating them. In germline, CDR1 is SGHAT, CDR2 FQNNGV.

For the CDR3, the DNA is TGTGCCAGCAGTTATACATCGGTCGGCACTGAAGCTTTCTTT. Translation: CASSYTSVGTEAFF. The chain combines TRBV6-5 with TRBJ1-1; no definite D call. In germline, CDR1 is MNHEY, CDR2 SVGAGI. The ends were cut back, 3 bases at V and 4 bases at J, with 12 bases in the middle. This CDR3 contains 14 residues.

This clonotype was counted ten times or more. This chain connects TRBV7-2 to TRBJ2-7; D is unclear. This CDR3 region has 13 residues. Germline CDR1 is SGHTA and CDR2 is FQGNSA. V lost 5 bases and J 10 bases, leaving 18 bases between the germline ends. CDR3 sequence: CASSQNPTESQYF. The CDR3 DNA is TGTGCCAGCAGCCAGAATCCAACGGAGAGCCAGTACTTC.

The chain recombines TRBV14 with TRBJ2-2; 7 nucleotides agree with TRBD1. CDR1 and CDR2 from the germline V gene are SGHDN and FVKESK. Trimming removed 4 bases from V and 2 bases from J; junction bases left unmatched: 16. The CDR3 is 19 residues long. The CDR3 nucleotides are TGTGCCAGCAGCCCTAATTACAGACTCCGGGACAGAAACACCGGGGAGCTGTTTTTT. Protein product: CASSPNYRLRDRNTGELFF.

The gene calls are TRBV5-1 and TRBJ2-4, with D tentatively TRBD1 (5 bases). CDR3 length: 14 amino acids. Trimming pared 4 bases from V and 5 bases from J, leaving 13 bases between. From germline, CDR1 is SGHRS and CDR2 YFSETQ. The CDR3 reads CASSPRQSENIQYF. The CDR3, as DNA: TGCGCCAGCAGCCCCAGACAGTCGGAAAACATTCAGTACTTC.

This clonotype was seen repeatedly, ten times or more. The chain is built from TRBV3-1 and TRBJ2-7, with D perhaps TRBD2 (6 bases). CDR1 is LGHDT and CDR2 is YNNKEL in the germline V gene (reference sequence). Trimming stripped 0 bases from V and 13 bases from J, with 13 bases between. The CDR3 is made up of 12 amino acids. CDR3 loop: CASSQDRLAFYF. The CDR3 coding sequence is TGTGCCAGCAGCCAAGATAGGCTAGCGTTTTACTTC.

Many counts were recorded for this clonotype. V is TRBV28 and J is TRBJ2-7, with TRBD1 matching over 8 bases. With 6 bases clipped from V and 1 base from J, the junction kept 8 bases outside the gene matches. Germline CDR1 is MDHEN and CDR2 is SYDVKM. The CDR3 contains 15 residues. The CDR3 loop reads CASRYAGGASYEQYF. CDR3 nucleotides: TGTGCCAGCAGGTATGCAGGGGGCGCGTCCTACGAGCAGTACTTC. Looking up the rest from reference TRBV28 and TRBJ2-7 gives the full variable domain: DVKVTQSSRYLVKRTGEKVFLECVQDMDHENMFWYRQDPGLGLRLIYFSYDVKMKEKGDIPEGYSVSREKKERFSLILESASTNQTSMYLCASRYAGGASYEQYFGPGTRLTVT.

In its sample, this clonotype was seen many times. The chain carries TRBV24-1 and TRBJ1-2; D gene uncertain. V shed 4 bases and J shed 2 bases, with 4 bases lying between them. The CDR3 runs 12 residues. From germline, CDR1 is KGHDR and CDR2 SFDVKD. The CDR3 DNA reads TGTGCCACCAGTGAGTTGAACTATGGCTACACCTTC. Encoded protein: CATSELNYGYTF.

This clonotype was seen many times. The chain has TRBV10-3 and TRBJ2-2; no clear D gene. Trimming pared 3 bases from V and 1 base from J, leaving 9 bases between. The length of the CDR3 is 15 residues. Looked up from germline, CDR1 is ENHRY and CDR2 is SYGVKD. The DNA for the CDR3 is TGTGCCATCAGTGAAAGGGTAGGGAACACCGGGGAGCTGTTTTTT. Its protein is CAISERVGNTGELFF.

This chain joins TRBV5-1 and TRBJ2-5; TRBD1 aligns across 7 bases. V dropped 0 bases and J dropped 3; count of bases not matched to a gene: 2. The CDR3 sequence is 14 residues long. The germline V gene encodes CDR1 SGHRS and CDR2 YFSETQ. CDR3 sequence reads: CASSLGQGKETQYF. The CDR3 DNA reads as TGCGCCAGCAGCTTGGGACAGGGAAAAGAGACCCAGTACTTC.

The chain joins TRBV19 to TRBJ1-5, with no clear D. The V end lost 5 bases, the J end lost 5 bases, and 7 bases lay between the germline ends. The length of the CDR3 is 12 residues. Germline lookup yields CDR1 LNHDA and CDR2 SQIVND (reference sequence). In DNA, the CDR3 is TGTGCCAGTAGTGCTCAGGATCAGCCCCAGCATTTT. Protein product: CASSAQDQPQHF. The variable domain in full, completed from reference TRBV19 and TRBJ1-5, reads DGGITQSPKYLFRKEGQNVTLSCEQNLNHDAMYWYRQDPGQGLRLIYYSQIVNDFQKGDIAEGYSVSREKKESFPLTVTSAQKNPTAFYLCASSAQDQPQHFGDGTRLSIL.

This clonotype came up many times. This chain joins TRBV2 and TRBJ2-1, with unresolved D. The V gene lost 5 bases and the J gene lost 9 bases, with 8 bases spanning the gap. The CDR3 consists of 11 residues. Germline CDR1 is SNHLY and CDR2 is FYNNEI. CDR3 protein: CASSRTGEQFF. Written as DNA, the CDR3 is TGTGCCAGCAGTCGGACGGGTGAGCAGTTCTTC.

This clonotype has at least ten counts. V is TRBV5-6 and J is TRBJ2-7; no firm D call. Germline CDR1 and CDR2: SGHDT and YYEEEE. The CDR3 runs 15 residues. Trimming left V 1 base short and J 5 bases short, with 16 bases between. The CDR3 nucleotides are TGTGCCAGCAGCTTGTTTGGGGATGGTTTAGACGAGCAGTACGTC. Translating it yields CASSLFGDGLDEQYV.

The table lists this clonotype with many counts. This chain connects TRBV6-2 or TRBV6-3 to TRBJ1-1; D possibly corresponds to TRBD1 (5 bases). This CDR3 has 16 residues. Trimming stripped 4 bases from V and 2 bases from J, with 17 bases between. In germline, CDR1 is MNHEY, CDR2 SVGEGT. This CDR3 reads CASSLRQDSYNTEAFF. The DNA of the CDR3 is TGTGCCAGCAGTTTACGGCAAGACAGTTACAACACTGAAGCTTTCTTT.

This clonotype was observed at least ten times. This sequence joins TRBV5-5 and TRBJ2-1, with TRBD1 matching over 7 bases. Per the germline V gene, CDR1 is SGHKS and CDR2 is YYEKEE (reference sequence). J was trimmed by 4 bases and V by 3 bases; bases with no gene match: 10. The CDR3 runs to 16 residues. The CDR3 DNA reads as TGTGCCAGCAGCTCCTCCGGGACAGTTGGGTACAATGAGCAGTTCTTC. Protein sequence: CASSSSGTVGYNEQFF.

This clonotype has ten or more counts. The chain couples TRBV7-2 to TRBJ2-1; D is perhaps TRBD2 (5 bases). Trimming took 5 bases from V and 6 from J, leaving 17 bases between them. This CDR3 region has 15 residues. Germline V CDR1 and CDR2: SGHTA, FQGNSA. CDR3 region: CASSRGRSEVNEQFF. CDR3 nucleotides: TGTGCCAGCAGCCGCGGGCGGTCGGAAGTCAATGAGCAGTTCTTC.

The CDR3, as DNA: TGTGCCAGCAGAGTGGGCTTGGGGGATACGCAGTATTTT. Its protein is CASRVGLGDTQYF. The V call is TRBV7-9, the J call TRBJ2-3, with D uncertain. CDR3 size: 13 residues. The germline V and J ends were trimmed by 6 bases and 6 bases, with 13 bases remaining between them. Germline V lookup: CDR1 SEHNR, CDR2 FQNEAQ (reference sequence).

This clonotype was seen repeatedly, ten times or more. This chain uses TRBV30 with TRBJ2-7; 8 positions agree with TRBD2. Germline CDR1 GTSNPN, CDR2 SVGIG (reference sequence). The CDR3 consists of 11 residues. The ends lost 1 base at V and 12 bases at J; junction bases unmatched: 5. This CDR3 is CAWSDSGILYF. CDR3 bases: TGTGCCTGGAGTGATAGCGGGATCTTGTACTTC.

The chain's CDR3 is CSAETAPNTEAFF. The CDR3 DNA reads TGCAGCGCAGAGACAGCTCCGAACACTGAAGCTTTCTTT. J is TRBJ1-1 and V is TRBV29-1, with D tentatively TRBD1 (5 bases). Trimming shortened V by 7 bases and J by 1 base, and 13 bases separated the two germline ends. Germline assignment: CDR1 SQVTM and CDR2 ANQGSEA. CDR3 size: 13 residues.

The CDR3 is CASSRRYTDTQYF. CDR3 DNA sequence: TGTGCCAGCAGCCGGAGGTACACAGATACGCAGTATTTT. The gene calls are TRBV7-2 and TRBJ2-3, with D perhaps matching TRBD2 (5 bases). Germline values: CDR1 SGHTA, CDR2 FQGNSA. The ends were cut back, 5 bases at V and 2 bases at J, with 8 bases in the middle. This CDR3 has 13 residues.

At least ten counts were recorded for this clonotype. The V and J genes are TRBV20-1 and TRBJ2-3; TRBD1 or TRBD2 may be the D gene (5 bases each). V lost 3 bases, J lost 4 bases, and 14 bases lay in between. The germline V gene encodes CDR1 DFQATT and CDR2 SNEGSKA (reference sequence). The CDR3 has 14 amino acids. The CDR3 protein is CSARAHEGPDTQYF. The DNA for the CDR3 is TGCAGTGCTAGGGCCCATGAGGGGCCAGATACGCAGTATTTT.

This sequence joins TRBV6-2 or TRBV6-3 and TRBJ2-1; 9 nucleotides match TRBD1. The CDR3 length is 14 residues. The germline CDR1 and CDR2 sequences are MNHEY and SVGEGT. J lost 2 bases, V lost 7 bases, and 3 bases had no gene match. The CDR3 region is CASTGTGTYNEQFF. The CDR3 DNA follows: TGTGCCAGCACCGGGACAGGGACCTACAATGAGCAGTTCTTC.

CDR3 residues: CASSPGTLANEKLFF. For the CDR3, the DNA is TGTGCCAGCAGTCCTGGGACACTTGCTAATGAAAAACTGTTTTTT. The chain couples TRBV27 to TRBJ1-4, with a weak D call TRBD1 (6 bases). Germline V gives CDR1 MNHEY, CDR2 SMNVEV (reference sequence). The CDR3 extends over 15 amino acids. V was shortened by 5 bases and J by 3 bases, with 13 bases between the two germline ends.

This clonotype was seen many times. The V call is TRBV7-8, the J call TRBJ1-3; TRBD1 is a possible D gene (5 bases). Germline CDR1 SGHVS, CDR2 FQNEAQ. The V end lost 2 bases, the J end lost 0 bases, and 8 bases lay between the germline ends. The CDR3 runs to 15 residues. For the CDR3, the DNA is TGTGCCAGCAGCTTACGGGACTACTCTGGAAACACCATATATTTT. This encodes CASSLRDYSGNTIYF.